A single TCR beta chain is shown here with its context. The antigen is unknown. Donors gave about 10 milliliters of peripheral blood apiece. The ends lost 1 base at V and 11 bases at J; junction bases unmatched: 14. Looked up from germline, CDR1 is DFQATT and CDR2 is SNEGSKA (reference sequence). The CDR3 sequence is 16 residues long. Sample-barcoded 5' priming and a J-beta primer mix drove a second PCR of 7 to 11 cycles. Via MiXCR, TCRdb re-called the 5' RACE reads, giving one row per CDR3 protein. The table shows roughly 1.6 million distinct CDR3 sequences, with 30% to 35% occurring only once. This sample is part of a study of blood T cells in healthy people across ages. Study-level results: Any conclusive comparison of naive versus antigen-experienced cells was prevented by using unsorted PBMCs.

The receptor's source is a woman in her thirties in good health. Input material: blood. This chain uses TRBV20-1 with TRBJ2-5; 12 nucleotides align to TRBD2. CDR3 nucleotides: TGCAGTGCTAGAGGGGAGCTAGCGGGAGGGTTGGGGGAGCAGTACTTC. Translated: CSARGELAGGLGEQYF.